The 13 T cell receptor beta chains below were found in one sample sequenced in a study of response to subunit inactivated influenza vaccine. TCRdb ran MiXCR on the RT-PCR reads and lists one entry per CDR3 protein. The sample gives some 540,000 distinct CDR3 sequences, around 25% of which show up once; 2.5% to 3% is in the top ten. These data also formed part of another study, on T cells expressing NK-cell markers. This second study notes: Synthesis of TCR beta cDNA relied on 5'RACE template switching carrying UMIs.

The specimen comprised CD4+ T cells sorted from PBMCs, sampled approximately 12 days after vaccination. The source is a man aged 45 to 65 who received an inactivated influenza vaccine.

This rearrangement joins TRBV28 to TRBJ2-3; D not resolved. The germline V gene has CDR1 MDHEN and CDR2 SYDVKM. This CDR3 spans 17 amino acids. V lost 5 bases and J lost 4, with 22 bases in between. DNA of the CDR3: TGTGCCAGCAGTCCCCCCCGGACCCGCTATGTGTCAGATACGCAGTATTTT. Residues: CASSPPRTRYVSDTQYF.

In this sample, this clonotype turned up a few times. CDR3 region: CASSPPFKTSTDTQYF. CDR3 in DNA: TGTGCCAGCTCACCACCGTTCAAAACTAGCACAGATACGCAGTATTTT. V is TRBV18 and J is TRBJ2-3; D not certain. The CDR3 extends over 16 amino acids. The germline V gene encodes CDR1 KGHSH and CDR2 LQKENI. Deletions cut 0 bases from V and 0 bases from J, with 10 bases between.

This clonotype was counted a few times. This chain uses TRBV29-1 with TRBJ1-1, with 7 bases lining up with TRBD1. Trimming removed 7 bases from V and 4 bases from J; junction bases left unmatched: 3. Germline lookup yields CDR1 SQVTM and CDR2 ANQGSEA. The CDR3 is 11 amino acids. The CDR3, as DNA: TGCAGCGCGGGACAGACCACTGAAGCTTTCTTT. Encoded protein: CSAGQTTEAFF.

This clonotype was counted only a few times. CDR3 sequence (DNA): TGTGCCATCAGTGATCCCGGGGGGGCCTTATCCTACGAGCAGTACTTC. It codes for CAISDPGGALSYEQYF. The chain carries TRBV10-3 and TRBJ2-7; 8 bases agree with TRBD2. This CDR3 has 16 residues. CDR1 is ENHRY and CDR2 is SYGVKD in the germline V gene. The trim removed 3 bases at V and 1 base at J, leaving 8 bases unmatched.

This clonotype came up once. The V and J genes are TRBV5-1 and TRBJ2-2, with 8 nucleotides matching TRBD1. From germline, CDR1 is SGHRS and CDR2 YFSETQ. V dropped 0 bases and J dropped 7; count of bases not matched to a gene: 5. CDR3 length: 15 residues. In DNA, the CDR3 is TGCGCCAGCAGCTTGGATGGGACAGGTGGCGGGGAGCTGTTTTTT. It encodes CASSLDGTGGGELFF. Based on the CDR3 plus reference TRBV5-1 and TRBJ2-2, the full variable domain is KAGVTQTPRYLIKTRGQQVTLSCSPISGHRSVSWYQQTPGQGLQFLFEYFSETQRNKGNFPGRFSGRQFSNSRSEMNVSTLELGDSALYLCASSLDGTGGGELFFGEGSRLTVL.

The gene calls are TRBV11-2 and TRBJ2-1, with a weak D call TRBD2 (5 bases). V was cut by 3 bases and J by 7 bases, with 13 bases left in between. Germline CDR1 and CDR2: SGHAT and FQNNGV. This CDR3 is 14 amino acids long. CDR3 DNA: TGTGCCAGCAGCTTTCACGGGATTGTAAATGAGCAGTTCTTC. Translation gives CASSFHGIVNEQFF.

CDR3 residues: CASSQSGGNNQPQHF. The CDR3 DNA is TGTGCCAGCAGTCAATCGGGGGGTAACAATCAGCCCCAGCATTTT. This chain uses TRBV12-3 or TRBV12-4 with TRBJ1-5; D might be TRBD1 (5 bases). V was pared by 5 bases and J by 3 bases, with 14 bases between. The CDR3 totals 15 residues.

This clonotype was detected a few times. The chain uses TRBV6-5 and TRBJ2-6, with D possibly being TRBD1 (5 bases). CDR1 is MNHEY and CDR2 is SVGAGI in the germline V gene. The CDR3 covers 14 residues. The ends were cut back, 0 bases at V and 12 bases at J, with 12 bases in the middle. The CDR3 loop is CASSYSRRGSVLTF. The CDR3 nucleotides read TGTGCCAGCAGTTACTCGAGAAGGGGCAGCGTCCTGACTTTC.

This clonotype showed up many times. The chain carries TRBV5-1 and TRBJ2-2, with TRBD1 matching over 7 bases. J lost 1 base, V lost 3 bases, and 3 bases had no gene match. CDR1 and CDR2 (germline): SGHRS, YFSETQ. The CDR3 has 15 residues. The CDR3 DNA reads as TGCGCCAGCAGCTCACGGACAGGGAACACCGGGGAGCTGTTTTTT. Translation: CASSSRTGNTGELFF. Supplemented by reference TRBV5-1 and TRBJ2-2, the full variable domain reads KAGVTQTPRYLIKTRGQQVTLSCSPISGHRSVSWYQQTPGQGLQFLFEYFSETQRNKGNFPGRFSGRQFSNSRSEMNVSTLELGDSALYLCASSSRTGNTGELFFGEGSRLTVL.

The rearrangement uses TRBV7-2 and TRBJ1-6, with D possibly matching TRBD1 (5 bases). The CDR3 contains 16 residues. V was pared by 0 bases and J by 7 bases, with 13 bases between. CDR1 SGHTA and CDR2 FQGNSA come from the germline V gene. The CDR3: CASSLAAPGGNSPLHF. The CDR3 DNA follows: TGTGCCAGCAGCTTAGCGGCGCCGGGGGGAAATTCACCCCTCCACTTT.

A remark on this clonotype: This clone may be a read error of a much larger clone one base away. The chain uses TRBV9 and TRBJ2-2, with unresolved D. This CDR3 is 14 amino acids long. V dropped 0 bases and J dropped 1 base, with 4 bases sitting between them. Germline V CDR1 and CDR2: SGDLS, YYNGEE. The CDR3 here is CASSVEWNTGELFF. CDR3 DNA: TGTGCCAGCAGCGTAGAATGGAACACCGGGGAGCTGTTTTTT.

The rearrangement joins TRBV5-8 to TRBJ2-7, with TRBD2 matching over 11 bases. This CDR3 is 16 amino acids long. Per the germline V gene, CDR1 is SGHTS and CDR2 is YDEGEE. J gave up 7 bases and V 4 bases, and 13 bases lay outside the gene matches. For the CDR3, the DNA is TGTGCCAGCAGCCGCCGGCGTTCGGGACTAGCGGAGGAGCAGTACTTC. This sequence encodes CASSRRRSGLAEEQYF.

This clonotype was observed a few times. CDR3 coding DNA: TGTGCCAGCAGTTACAGCCTTGCCCAAGATACGCAGTATTTT. Amino acids: CASSYSLAQDTQYF. The V gene is TRBV6-5, the J gene TRBJ2-3; no clear D gene. V was clipped by 2 bases and J by 5 bases, with 11 bases between them. There are 14 residues in the CDR3. The germline V gene has CDR1 MNHEY and CDR2 SVGAGI.